This T cell receptor beta chain stems from a study of blood T cell repertoires in COVID-19. Overall study context: Sites across the United States, Italy and Spain contributed samples from acute and convalescent COVID-19. From T cells, B-cell-depleted T cells, or PBMCs came the material, which was cDNA or gDNA.

Authors' analysis steps: Estimates of nucleated cell counts were drawn from the amplification of reference gene primers. The protocol was immunoSEQ multiplex PCR, while the TCRdb copy is restricted to in-frame clones and leaves out a portion. The V and J calls and the clone size are those of that table, but D and trimming were determined from the DNA. Of a few hundred thousand clones listed, around 87% were seen once; the top ten hold roughly 2.2%. While infection was still active, Seattle patients were enrolled and then followed longitudinally. Germline lookup yields CDR1 LNHDA and CDR2 SQIVND (reference sequence). The CDR3 length is 17 residues. Trimming took 3 bases from V and 2 from J, leaving 14 bases between them.

The specimen was peripheral blood. This clonotype was obtained from a woman aged 55 to 70 with COVID-19, enrolled during active disease. The chain is built from TRBV19 and TRBJ1-6; D not resolved. The CDR3 is CASSMGGEAAYNSPLHF. Here the CDR3 DNA reads TGTGCCAGTAGTATGGGCGGGGAGGCCGCCTATAATTCACCCCTCCACTTT.